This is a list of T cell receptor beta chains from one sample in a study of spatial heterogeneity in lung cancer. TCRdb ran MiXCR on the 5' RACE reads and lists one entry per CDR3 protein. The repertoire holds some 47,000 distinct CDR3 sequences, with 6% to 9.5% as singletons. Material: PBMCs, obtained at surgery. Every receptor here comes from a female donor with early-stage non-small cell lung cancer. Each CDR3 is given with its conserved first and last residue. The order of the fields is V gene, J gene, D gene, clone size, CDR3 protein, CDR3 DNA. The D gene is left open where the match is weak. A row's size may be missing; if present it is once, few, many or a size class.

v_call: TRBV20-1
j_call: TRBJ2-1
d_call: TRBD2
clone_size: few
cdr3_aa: CSAYTSGGRYEQFF
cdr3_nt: TGCAGTGCCTATACTAGCGGGGGTAGATATGAGCAGTTCTTC

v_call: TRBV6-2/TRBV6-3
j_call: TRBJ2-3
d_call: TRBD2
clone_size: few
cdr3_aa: CASAGGRLAGHTTDTQYF
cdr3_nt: TGTGCCAGCGCCGGGGGCCGACTAGCGGGTCACACCACAGATACGCAGTATTTT

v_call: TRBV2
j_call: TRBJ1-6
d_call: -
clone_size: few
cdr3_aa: CASSARTVQSNSPLHF
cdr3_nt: TGTGCCAGCAGCGCAAGGACAGTACAGTCTAATTCACCCCTCCACTTT

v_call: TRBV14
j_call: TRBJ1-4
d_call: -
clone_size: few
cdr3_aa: CASSIRRGWGEKLFF
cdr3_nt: TGTGCCAGCAGCATCCGCCGTGGCTGGGGTGAAAAACTGTTTTTT

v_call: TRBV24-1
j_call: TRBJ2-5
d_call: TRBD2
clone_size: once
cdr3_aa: CATSPTSGGIQETQYF
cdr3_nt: TGTGCCACCAGTCCTACAAGCGGGGGGATCCAAGAGACCCAGTACTTC

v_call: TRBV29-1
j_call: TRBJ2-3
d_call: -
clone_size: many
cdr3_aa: CSVARAVHTDTQYF
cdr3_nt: TGCAGCGTTGCACGAGCTGTACACACAGATACGCAGTATTTT

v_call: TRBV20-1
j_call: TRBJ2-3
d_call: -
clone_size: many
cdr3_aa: CSARGQARGSTDTQYF
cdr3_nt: TGCAGTGCTAGAGGACAGGCGCGGGGAAGCACAGATACGCAGTATTTT

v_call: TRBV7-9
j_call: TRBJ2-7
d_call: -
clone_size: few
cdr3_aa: CASSLDITYYEQYF
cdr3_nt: TGTGCCAGCAGCTTGGACATTACGTACTACGAGCAGTACTTC

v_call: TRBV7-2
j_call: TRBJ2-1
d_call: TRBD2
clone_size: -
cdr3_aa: CASSLAVASGGKNEQFF
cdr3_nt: TGTGCCAGCAGCTTAGCTGTCGCTAGCGGGGGGAAAAATGAGCAGTTCTTC

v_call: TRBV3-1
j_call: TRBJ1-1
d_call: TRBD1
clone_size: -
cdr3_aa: CASAPSGQGLTEAFF
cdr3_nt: TGTGCCAGCGCACCCTCCGGACAGGGACTAACTGAAGCTTTCTTT

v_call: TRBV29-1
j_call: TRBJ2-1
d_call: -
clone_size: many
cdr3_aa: CSVDRGGAYNEQFF
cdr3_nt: TGCAGCGTTGACAGGGGGGGCGCATACAATGAGCAGTTCTTC

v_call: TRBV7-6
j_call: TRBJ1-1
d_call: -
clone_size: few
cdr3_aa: CASSLGPGDEAFF
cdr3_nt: TGTGCCAGCAGCTTAGGACCGGGAGACGAAGCTTTCTTT

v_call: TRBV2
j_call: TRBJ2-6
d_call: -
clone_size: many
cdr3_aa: CASSEGLGANVLTF
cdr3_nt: TGTGCCAGCAGTGAGGGGCTGGGGGCCAACGTCCTGACTTTC

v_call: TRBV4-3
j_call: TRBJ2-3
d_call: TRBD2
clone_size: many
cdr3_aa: CASSRRLAGGAADTQYF
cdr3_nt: TGCGCCAGCAGCCGCCGTTTAGCGGGGGGGGCGGCAGATACGCAGTATTTT

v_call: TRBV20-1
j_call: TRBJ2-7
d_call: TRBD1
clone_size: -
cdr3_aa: CSATRQGTAYEQYF
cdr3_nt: TGCAGTGCTACACGACAGGGGACAGCCTACGAGCAGTACTTC

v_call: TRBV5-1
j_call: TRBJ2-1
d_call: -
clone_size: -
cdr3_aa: CASSLAAGWGYNEQFF
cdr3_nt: TGCGCCAGCAGCTTGGCCGCGGGGTGGGGTTACAATGAGCAGTTCTTC

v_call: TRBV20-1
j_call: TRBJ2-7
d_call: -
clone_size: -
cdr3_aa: CSARDWGSYEQYF
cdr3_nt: TGCAGTGCTAGAGACTGGGGCAGCTACGAGCAGTACTTC

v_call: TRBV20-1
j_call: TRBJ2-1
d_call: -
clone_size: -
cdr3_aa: CSAPAGRSSYNEQFF
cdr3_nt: TGCAGTGCGCCCGCGGGGAGAAGCTCCTACAATGAGCAGTTCTTC

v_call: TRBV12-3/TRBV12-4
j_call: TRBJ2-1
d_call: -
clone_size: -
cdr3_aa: CASSYLNGGEQFF
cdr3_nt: TGTGCCAGCAGTTATCTAAACGGGGGTGAGCAGTTCTTC

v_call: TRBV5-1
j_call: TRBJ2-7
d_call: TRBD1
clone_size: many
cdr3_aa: CASSHQGVRPYEQYF
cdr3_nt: TGCGCCAGCAGCCACCAGGGGGTAAGACCCTACGAGCAGTACTTC

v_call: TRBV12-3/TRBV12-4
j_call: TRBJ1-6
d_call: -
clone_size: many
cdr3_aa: CASSLNPGDSPLHF
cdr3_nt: TGTGCCAGCAGTTTAAATCCTGGAGATTCACCCCTCCACTTT

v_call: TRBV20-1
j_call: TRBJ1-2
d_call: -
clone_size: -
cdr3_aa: CSAREGALYGYTF
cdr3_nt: TGCAGTGCTAGAGAAGGAGCGCTCTATGGCTACACCTTC

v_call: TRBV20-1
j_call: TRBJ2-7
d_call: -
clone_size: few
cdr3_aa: CSALWSSYEQYF
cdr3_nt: TGCAGTGCCCTGTGGAGCTCCTACGAGCAGTACTTC